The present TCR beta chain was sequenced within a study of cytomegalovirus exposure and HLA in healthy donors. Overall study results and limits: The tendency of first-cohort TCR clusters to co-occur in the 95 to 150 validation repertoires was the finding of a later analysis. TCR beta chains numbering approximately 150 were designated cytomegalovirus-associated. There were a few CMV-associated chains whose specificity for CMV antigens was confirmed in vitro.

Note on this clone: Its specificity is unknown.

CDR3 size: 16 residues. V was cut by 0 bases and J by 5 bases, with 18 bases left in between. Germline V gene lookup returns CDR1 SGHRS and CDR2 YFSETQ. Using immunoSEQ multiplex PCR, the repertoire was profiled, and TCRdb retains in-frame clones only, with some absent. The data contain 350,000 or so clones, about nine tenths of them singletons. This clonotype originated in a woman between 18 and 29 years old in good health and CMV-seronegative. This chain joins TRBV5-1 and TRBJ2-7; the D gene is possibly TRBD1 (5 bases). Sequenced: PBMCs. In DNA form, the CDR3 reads TGCGCCAGCAGCTTGGAGAAGGGGTTAAGTTCCGACGAGCAGTACTTC. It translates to CASSLEKGLSSDEQYF.